This T cell receptor (beta chain) is drawn from a study of blood T cell repertoires in COVID-19. This CDR3 is built from 14 residues. Germline CDR1 reads MNHNS; CDR2 reads SASEGT. The germline V and J ends were trimmed by 2 bases and 8 bases, with 14 bases remaining between them. TCRdb's table, derived via immunoSEQ multiplex PCR, lists solely in-frame clones and lacks some. The table lists about 80,000 clones, roughly 85% of them singletons. The specimen was peripheral blood. The chain joins TRBV6-1 to TRBJ2-3; D may be TRBD1 (6 bases). The receptor comes from a man aged 50-60 years with COVID-19, enrolled during active disease. CDR3 sequence (DNA): TGTGCCAGCAGTGAAAGGCAGGGGTTGGTTACGCAGTATTTT. Protein sequence: CASSERQGLVTQYF.